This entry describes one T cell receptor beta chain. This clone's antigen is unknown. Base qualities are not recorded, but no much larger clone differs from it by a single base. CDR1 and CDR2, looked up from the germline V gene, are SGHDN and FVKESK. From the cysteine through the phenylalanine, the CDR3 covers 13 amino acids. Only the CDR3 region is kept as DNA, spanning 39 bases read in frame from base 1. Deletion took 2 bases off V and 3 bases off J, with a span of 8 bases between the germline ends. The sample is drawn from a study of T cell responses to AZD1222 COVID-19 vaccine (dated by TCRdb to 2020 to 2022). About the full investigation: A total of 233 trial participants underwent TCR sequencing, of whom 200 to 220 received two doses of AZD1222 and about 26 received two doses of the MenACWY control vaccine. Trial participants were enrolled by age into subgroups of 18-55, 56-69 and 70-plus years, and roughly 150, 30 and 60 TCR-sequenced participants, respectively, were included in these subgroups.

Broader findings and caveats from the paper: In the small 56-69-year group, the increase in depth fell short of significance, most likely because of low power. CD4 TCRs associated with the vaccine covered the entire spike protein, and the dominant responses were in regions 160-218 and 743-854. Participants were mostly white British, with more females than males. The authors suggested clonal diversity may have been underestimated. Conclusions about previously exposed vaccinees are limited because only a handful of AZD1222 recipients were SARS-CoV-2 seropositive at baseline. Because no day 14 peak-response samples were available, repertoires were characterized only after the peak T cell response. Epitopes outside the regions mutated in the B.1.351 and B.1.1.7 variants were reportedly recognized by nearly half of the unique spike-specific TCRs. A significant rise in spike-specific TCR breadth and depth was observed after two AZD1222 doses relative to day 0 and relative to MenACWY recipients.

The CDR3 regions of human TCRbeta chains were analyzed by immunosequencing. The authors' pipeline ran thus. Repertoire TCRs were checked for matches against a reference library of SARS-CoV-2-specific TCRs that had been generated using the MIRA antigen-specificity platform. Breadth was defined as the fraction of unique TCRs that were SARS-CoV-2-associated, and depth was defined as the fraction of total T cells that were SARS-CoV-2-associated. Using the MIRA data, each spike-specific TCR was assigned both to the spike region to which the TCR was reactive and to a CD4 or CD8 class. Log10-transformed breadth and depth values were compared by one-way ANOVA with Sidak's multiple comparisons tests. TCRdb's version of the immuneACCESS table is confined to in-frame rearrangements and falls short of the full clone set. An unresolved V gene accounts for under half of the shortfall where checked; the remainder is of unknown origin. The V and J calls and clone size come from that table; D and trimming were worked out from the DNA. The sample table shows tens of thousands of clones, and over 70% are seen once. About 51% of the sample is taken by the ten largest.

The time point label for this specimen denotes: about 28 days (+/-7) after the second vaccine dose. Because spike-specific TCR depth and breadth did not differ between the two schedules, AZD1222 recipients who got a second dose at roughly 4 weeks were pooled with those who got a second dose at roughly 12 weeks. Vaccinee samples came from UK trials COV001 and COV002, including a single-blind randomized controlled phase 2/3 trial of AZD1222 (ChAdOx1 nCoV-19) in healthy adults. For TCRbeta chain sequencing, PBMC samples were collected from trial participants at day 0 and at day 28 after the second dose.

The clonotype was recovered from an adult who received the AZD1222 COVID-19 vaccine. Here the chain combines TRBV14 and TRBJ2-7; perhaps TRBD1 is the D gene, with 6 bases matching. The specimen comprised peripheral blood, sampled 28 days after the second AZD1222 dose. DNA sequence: TGTGCCAGCAGCCAATGGGGGCACTACGAGCAGTACTTC. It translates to CASSQWGHYEQYF.